This TCR beta chain was found in a study of T cell repertoires in cytomegalovirus infection. Study-level information: Public TCR beta signatures indicated both CMV infection and matching HLA type. Study observations and caveats: Summed frequency of shared TCR beta families picked out CMV carriers who also had the relevant HLA. CMV-specific TCR beta clonotypes restricted by HLA-C were the ones dominating the ex vivo response.

With respect to this clonotype: What it recognizes is unknown.

V shed 5 bases, J shed 9 bases, and the junction held 7 bases outside the gene matches. The length of the CDR3 is 13 residues. A single record per CDR3 protein comes from TCRdb applying MiXCR to the reads. The data show hundreds of thousands of distinct CDR3 sequences, 24% seen once. The sequencing sample was made of CD8+ T cells from PBMCs. This sequence originates from a human donor in good health (CMV status not recorded). Some clones in this sample may be carry-over from other donors' samples. The chain recombines TRBV12-3 or TRBV12-4 with TRBJ2-1, with 7 positions matching TRBD1. The CDR3 DNA reads as TGTGCCAGCAGTCTACTAGGGACAGTTGAGCAGTTCTTC. This codes for CASSLLGTVEQFF.